This T cell receptor beta chain was obtained from a study of glioma-infiltrating T cells after dendritic cell vaccination. Study-wide background: Between about 2002 and 2013, patients got autologous tumor lysate-pulsed dendritic cell vaccines.

The primer mix had 60 V beta and 13 J beta primers. Here immunoSEQ multiplex PCR was the method, and the copy in TCRdb shows in-frame clones only, minus some. Of some 70,000 clones listed, about 86% are singletons. Germline V lookup: CDR1 SGHVS, CDR2 FNYEAQ. The CDR3 spans 16 residues. Trimming left V 1 base short and J 1 base short, with 13 bases between. This sequence joins TRBV7-6 and TRBJ1-1, with D tentatively TRBD1 (5 bases). This material consisted of blood, taken before dendritic cell vaccination. The TCR originated in a human donor with glioblastoma. The CDR3 is CASSLEGNRPNTEAFF. In DNA form, the CDR3 reads TGTGCCAGCAGCTTAGAGGGGAACAGGCCGAACACTGAAGCTTTCTTT.